These 20 T cell receptor beta chains share one sample of origin, sequenced in a study of patients and donors after allogeneic stem cell transplantation. TCRdb reanalysed the RT-PCR reads using MiXCR and keeps one entry per CDR3 protein. In the table there are under 95,000 distinct CDR3 sequences, less than 5% of which are singletons. Sequencing was carried out using blood, either unsorted or a sorted T cell fraction (not recorded which). The origin of the receptors is a human donor who was either an allogeneic HSCT recipient or a stem cell or donor lymphocyte infusion donor (not recorded which). It is not recorded whose cells these are; they may come from a transplant donor.

This clonotype was recorded many times. The chain has TRBV5-4 and TRBJ2-5; 8 bases are shared with TRBD2. Trimming took 4 bases from V and 5 from J; bases not matched to a gene: 13. The germline CDR1 and CDR2 sequences are SGHNT and YYREEE (reference sequence). The CDR3 totals 16 residues. This chain's CDR3 is CASSHPGTRSVETQYF. In DNA, the CDR3 is TGTGCCAGCAGCCACCCCGGGACTAGGAGCGTTGAGACCCAGTACTTC.

By share, this clonotype counts as medium-sized (0.01 to 0.1%). The chain recombines TRBV29-1 with TRBJ1-1, with TRBD1 matching over 9 bases. V shed 5 bases and J 0 bases; nucleotides not matched to a gene: 7. Germline CDR1 SQVTM, CDR2 ANQGSEA. This CDR3 is built from 15 residues. The CDR3 DNA reads as TGCAGCGTTTCGCCGGGACAGGGAATGAACACTGAAGCTTTCTTT. Encoded protein: CSVSPGQGMNTEAFF.

This clonotype was counted ten times or more. The rearrangement links TRBV4-2 to TRBJ2-5, with 7 positions matching TRBD2. This CDR3 spans 14 amino acids. CDR1 is LGHNA, CDR2 YNFKEQ, per germline. The V and J ends lost 2 bases and 3 bases, in that order; junction bases with no gene match: 3. The CDR3 nucleotides read TGTGCCAGCAGCCAACGACTAGCAGAAGAGACCCAGTACTTC. This sequence encodes CASSQRLAEETQYF.

This clonotype came up many times. V usage is TRBV27 and J usage is TRBJ1-2, with D hard to call. The ends were cut back, 0 bases at V and 4 bases at J, with 6 bases in the middle. There are 13 residues in the CDR3. Germline values: CDR1 MNHEY, CDR2 SMNVEV (reference sequence). CDR3 nucleotides: TGTGCCAGCAGTTTATCGCAGGCCTATGGCTACACCTTC. Protein sequence: CASSLSQAYGYTF.

This clonotype has at least ten counts. V usage is TRBV5-1 and J usage is TRBJ1-5; D remains unclear. V dropped 0 bases and J dropped 4 bases, with 8 bases sitting between them. CDR1 and CDR2 from the germline V gene are SGHRS and YFSETQ. CDR3 length: 14 amino acids. The CDR3 here is CASSLGAGNQPQHF. CDR3 coding DNA: TGCGCCAGCAGCTTGGGGGCAGGAAATCAGCCCCAGCATTTT.

This clonotype was seen at least ten times. The V gene is TRBV4-2, the J gene TRBJ1-3; tentatively, D is TRBD1 (6 bases). Trimming took off 1 base at V and 3 bases at J, with 13 bases between the two ends. The CDR3 runs to 16 residues. CDR1 is LGHNA, CDR2 YNFKEQ, per germline. In nucleotides, the CDR3 is TGTGCCAGCAGCCAAGTTAGCCGGACAGATGGAAACACCATATATTTT. It specifies CASSQVSRTDGNTIYF.

The table lists this clonotype with many counts. This chain connects TRBV12-3 or TRBV12-4 to TRBJ2-7; D ambiguous. With 4 bases removed from V and 0 bases from J, the gap between germline ends came to 25 bases. The CDR3 length is 19 residues. DNA of the CDR3: TGTGCCAGCAGTTCCTCTAGTGTGAAACTCCCGGTTCGCTCCTACGAGCAGTACTTC. The encoded protein is CASSSSSVKLPVRSYEQYF.

This clonotype was seen repeatedly, ten times or more. The chain employs TRBV5-1 and TRBJ1-5; TRBD1 matches at 9 bases. Germline V gives CDR1 SGHRS, CDR2 YFSETQ. This CDR3 spans 15 amino acids. The junction had 2 bases not matched to a gene; V was cut back by 4 bases and J by 0 bases. The CDR3 sequence: CASSRTGDSNQPQHF. The CDR3 DNA is TGCGCCAGCAGCCGGACAGGGGATAGCAATCAGCCCCAGCATTTT.

The sample holds a few counts of this clonotype. The V call is TRBV2, the J call TRBJ2-1, with 12 bases lining up with TRBD2. CDR1 and CDR2 from the germline V gene are SNHLY and FYNNEI. The CDR3 has 15 amino acids. V trimming: 7 bases; J trimming: 9 bases; junction bases outside the gene matches: 10. CDR3: CASIYPSGGAPEQFF. CDR3 DNA: TGTGCCAGCATCTACCCTAGCGGGGGGGCCCCTGAGCAGTTCTTC.

There are many counts of this clonotype. J is TRBJ2-5 and V is TRBV20-1; D could derive from TRBD1 or TRBD2 (5 bases each). The CDR3 extends over 12 amino acids. Germline loops: CDR1 DFQATT, CDR2 SNEGSKA (reference sequence). Deletions cut 4 bases from V and 5 bases from J, with 11 bases between. The CDR3 is CSATGAWETQYF. The CDR3 DNA reads TGCAGTGCTACCGGGGCGTGGGAGACCCAGTACTTC.

This clonotype was seen many times. The rearrangement joins TRBV12-3 or TRBV12-4 to TRBJ1-1; a weak D match, TRBD1 (5 bases). Trimming took off 1 base at V and 3 bases at J, with 6 bases between the two ends. This CDR3 is built from 13 residues. CDR3 region: CASSLDRYTEAFF. The DNA of the CDR3 is TGTGCCAGCAGTTTAGACAGGTACACTGAAGCTTTCTTT.

The sample holds many counts of this clonotype. At one end the junction does not follow the germline gene, possibly because of a read error. The rearrangement uses TRBV11-2 and TRBJ1-4; perhaps TRBD1 as D (6 bases). This CDR3 has 17 amino acids. Germline assignment: CDR1 SGHAT and CDR2 FQNNGV. As DNA, the CDR3 is TGTGCCAGCAGCCTAGAGTCGGGGGCAGGGAGTAATGAAAAACTGTTTTTT. It yields the protein CASSLESGAGSNEKLFF. Using reference TRBV11-2 and TRBJ1-4 for the parts outside the CDR3, the full variable domain is EAGVAQSPRYKIIEKRQSVAFWCNPISGHATLYWYQQILGQGPKLLIQFQNNGVVDDSQLPKDRFSAERLKGVDSTLKIQPAKLEDSAVYLCASSLESGAGSNEKLFFGSGTQLSVL.

This clonotype occurred many times. The genes are TRBV7-2 and TRBJ2-7; 11 bases match TRBD2. The CDR3 contains 16 residues. Germline-derived CDR1 and CDR2 are SGHTA and FQGNSA. V lost 5 bases, J lost 3 bases, and 9 bases stayed unmatched. This CDR3 is CASSLQGLADYYEQYF. The CDR3 DNA sequence: TGTGCCAGCAGCCTACAGGGACTAGCGGATTACTACGAGCAGTACTTC.

The V and J genes are TRBV11-1 and TRBJ2-1, with 11 bases identical to TRBD2. The CDR3 is 18 residues long. V shed 5 bases, J shed 5 bases, and the junction held 14 bases outside the gene matches. Germline V gives CDR1 SGHAT, CDR2 FQDESV (reference sequence). The CDR3 DNA sequence: TGTGCCAGCAGCCCGGGACTAGCGGCCGGGCGTGGTAACAATGAGCAGTTCTTC. This translates into CASSPGLAAGRGNNEQFF.

This clonotype was observed many times. The chain links TRBV27 to TRBJ2-5, with 7 bases identical to TRBD2. With V trimmed by 5 bases and J by 4 bases, 4 bases remained unmatched. There are 13 residues in the CDR3. The germline V gene encodes CDR1 MNHEY and CDR2 SMNVEV (reference sequence). Written as DNA, the CDR3 is TGTGCCAGCAGTCATGGGGAGGGAGAGACCCAGTACTTC. Residues: CASSHGEGETQYF.

The sample holds many counts of this clonotype. CDR3 nucleotide sequence: TGTGCCAGCAGCGGCGGGCCTGGGGGACTCTATGGCTACACCTTC. Translated, it gives CASSGGPGGLYGYTF. The rearrangement links TRBV7-2 to TRBJ1-2; a possible D gene is TRBD1 (5 bases). The CDR3 sequence is 15 residues long. The germline V gene has CDR1 SGHTA and CDR2 FQGNSA. Between the trimmed V and J ends, which lost 5 bases and 4 bases, there was a span of 17 bases.

This clonotype was recorded many times. Written as DNA, the CDR3 is TGTGCCAGCAGTGAACCAGGGAGGGATCAGCCCCAGCATTTT. Protein product: CASSEPGRDQPQHF. The V call is TRBV6-1, the J call TRBJ1-5, with a tentative D call TRBD1 (5 bases). The germline V gene has CDR1 MNHNS and CDR2 SASEGT. The CDR3 is 14 amino acids. Trimming removed 2 bases from V and 5 bases from J, with 10 bases in between.

This clonotype was seen many times. The chain carries TRBV9 and TRBJ2-1; D uncertain. This CDR3 contains 15 residues. Germline CDR1 reads SGDLS; CDR2 reads YYNGEE. V was pared by 1 base and J by 6 bases, with 14 bases between. The CDR3 DNA follows: TGTGCCAGCAGCGTAAGTCCTTCCCCGGGCAATGAGCAGTTCTTC. The encoded protein is CASSVSPSPGNEQFF. The variable domain in full, with the rest retrieved from reference TRBV9 and TRBJ2-1, is DSGVTQTPKHLITATGQRVTLRCSPRSGDLSVYWYQQSLDQGLQFLIQYYNGEERAKGNILERFSAQQFPDLHSELNLSSLELGDSALYFCASSVSPSPGNEQFFGPGTRLTVL.

This clonotype was seen a few times. The CDR3 loop reads CSARSGLAGSNSYEQYF. Written as DNA, the CDR3 is TGCAGTGCTAGATCCGGGCTAGCGGGGAGTAACTCCTACGAGCAGTACTTC. The V call is TRBV20-1, the J call TRBJ2-7; 9 bases fit TRBD2. Germline-derived CDR1 and CDR2 are DFQATT and SNEGSKA (reference sequence). This CDR3 comprises 17 residues. V dropped 2 bases and J dropped 0; count of bases not matched to a gene: 11.

This clonotype has at least ten counts. The chain employs TRBV10-2 and TRBJ2-3, with 7 bases aligning to TRBD1. This CDR3 region has 16 residues. Germline loops: CDR1 WSHSY, CDR2 SAAADI. After removal of 2 bases from V and 1 base from J, the junction contained 6 bases not matched to a gene. CDR3 sequence reads: CASSEDRVRGTDTQYF. CDR3 sequence (DNA): TGCGCCAGCAGTGAGGACAGGGTTCGGGGCACAGATACGCAGTATTTT.